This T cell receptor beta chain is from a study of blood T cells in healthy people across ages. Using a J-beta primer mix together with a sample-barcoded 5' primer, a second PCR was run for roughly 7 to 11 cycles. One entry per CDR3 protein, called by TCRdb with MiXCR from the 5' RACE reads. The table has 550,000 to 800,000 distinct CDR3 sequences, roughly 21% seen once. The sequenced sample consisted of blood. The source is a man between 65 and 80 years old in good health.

The CDR3 reads CSARDPAGRETQYF. The DNA for the CDR3 is TGCAGTGCTAGAGACCCCGCGGGACGAGAGACCCAGTACTTC. The J gene is TRBJ2-5, the V gene TRBV20-1; a weak D match, TRBD2 (6 bases). Germline values: CDR1 DFQATT, CDR2 SNEGSKA (reference sequence). The V gene lost 0 bases and the J gene lost 4 bases, with 12 bases spanning the gap. This CDR3 region has 14 residues.